A selection of T cell receptor beta chains follows, all from one sample in a study of blood T cell repertoires in COVID-19. Measured with immunoSEQ multiplex PCR; TCRdb has only the in-frame clones, and not every one. The sample has tens of thousands of clones; about 82% are singletons. Sequencing was done on a sample of peripheral blood. The receptors shown here come from a man over 45 with active COVID-19. CDR3s include the opening cysteine and the closing phenylalanine or tryptophan. D genes are given only for firm matches. Only some rows state a clone size, as once, few, many or a class for expanded clones.

>once|17|TRBV6-1|.|TRBJ1-5
CASRERGSLYSNQPQHF
TGTGCCAGCAGGGAACGAGGGTCCCTTTATAGCAATCAGCCCCAGCATTTT
>.|13|TRBV5-6|.|TRBJ2-3
CASSRQLWDTQYF
TGTGCCAGCAGCCGACAGCTGTGGGATACGCAGTATTTT
>.|15|TRBV24-1|TRBD1|TRBJ2-5
CATSDPGQGRETQYF
TGTGCCACCAGTGATCCGGGACAGGGTAGGGAGACCCAGTACTTC
>.|15|TRBV28|.|TRBJ2-7
CASSNPGSISYEQYF
TGTGCCAGCAGTAACCCCGGGAGTATCTCCTACGAGCAGTACTTC
>few|14|TRBV5-1|TRBD1|TRBJ1-5
CASSLAGGGQPQHF
TGCGCCAGCAGCTTGGCAGGGGGCGGTCAGCCCCAGCATTTT
>.|14|TRBV7-9|.|TRBJ2-1
CASSLVGGANEQFF
TGTGCCAGCAGCTTAGTTGGTGGGGCAAATGAGCAGTTCTTC
>.|15|TRBV4-1|.|TRBJ1-2
CASSRGIERAEGYTF
TGCGCCAGCAGCCGAGGGATAGAAAGGGCGGAGGGCTACACCTTC
>.|15|TRBV19|.|TRBJ1-1
CASSPQGTLNTEAFF
TGTGCCAGTAGTCCCCAGGGAACTTTGAACACTGAAGCTTTCTTT
>.|19|TRBV19|TRBD1|TRBJ2-1
CASSIYSGGTGAVSNEQFF
TGTGCCAGTAGTATATACTCGGGGGGGACAGGGGCTGTCTCCAATGAGCAGTTCTTC
>.|16|TRBV4-1|TRBD1|TRBJ1-4
CASSLRQGAANEKLFF
TGCGCCAGCAGCCTACGACAGGGGGCAGCTAATGAAAAACTGTTTTTT
>.|13|TRBV6-5|.|TRBJ1-1
CASRGEGVLLAFF
TGTGCCAGCAGAGGGGAGGGAGTTTTATTGGCTTTCTTT
>.|16|TRBV7-2|TRBD1|TRBJ2-2
CASSRSGGAGTGELFF
TGTGCCAGCAGCCGTTCAGGGGGCGCTGGCACCGGGGAGCTGTTTTTT
>few|14|TRBV28|.|TRBJ2-7
CASSFEGLTYEQYF
TGTGCCAGCAGTTTTGAGGGCTTAACCTACGAGCAGTACTTC
>.|14|TRBV9|TRBD1|TRBJ1-2
CASSVGTGGDGYTF
TGTGCCAGCAGCGTAGGGACAGGGGGGGATGGCTACACCTTC
>.|14|TRBV7-2|TRBD1|TRBJ2-1
CASSPRTGSDEQFF
TGTGCCAGCAGCCCCCGGACAGGGAGCGATGAGCAGTTCTTC
>.|15|TRBV6-5|.|TRBJ2-2
CASGMTALNTGELFF
TGTGCCAGCGGAATGACAGCTCTGAACACCGGGGAGCTGTTTTTT
>.|13|TRBV7-8|TRBD1|TRBJ1-2
CASSFLQGDGYTF
TGTGCCAGCAGCTTTTTGCAGGGGGATGGCTACACCTTC
>.|13|TRBV2|TRBD1|TRBJ1-1
CASSDRGRREAFF
TGTGCCAGCAGTGACAGGGGGCGCAGAGAAGCTTTCTTT
>few|16|TRBV7-9|TRBD1|TRBJ1-3
CASSLRAGGLGNTIYF
TGTGCCAGCAGCTTACGGGCAGGGGGCTTGGGAAACACCATATATTTT
>.|18|TRBV7-9|TRBD1|TRBJ1-5
CASSLGWDRGVVYQPQHF
TGTGCCAGCAGCTTAGGCTGGGACAGGGGGGTGGTTTATCAGCCCCAGCATTTT
>.|15|TRBV7-2|.|TRBJ1-6
CASSLNGLRNSPLHF
TGTGCCAGCAGCTTAAACGGACTAAGAAATTCACCCCTCCACTTT
>.|12|TRBV12-3/TRBV12-4|.|TRBJ2-7
CASSPTNHEQYF
TGTGCCAGCAGCCCCACAAACCACGAGCAGTACTTC
>.|16|TRBV27|TRBD2|TRBJ2-7
CASSSLLAGASYEQYF
TGTGCCAGCAGTTCATTACTAGCGGGAGCTTCCTACGAGCAGTACTTC
>once|14|TRBV27|TRBD1|TRBJ2-7
CASSLLPRGNEQYF
TGTGCCAGCAGTTTATTGCCCAGGGGGAACGAGCAGTACTTC
>.|15|TRBV2|TRBD1|TRBJ1-3
CASSTGTASGNTIYF
TGTGCCAGCAGTACCGGGACAGCCTCTGGAAACACCATATATTTT
>.|12|TRBV7-9|.|TRBJ1-2
CASSEPNYGYTF
TGTGCCAGCAGCGAGCCTAACTATGGCTACACCTTC
>.|14|TRBV7-2|TRBD2|TRBJ2-5
CASSLGVGTSGSYF
TGTGCCAGCAGCTTGGGGGTGGGGACTAGCGGGAGTTACTTC
>.|14|TRBV7-8|.|TRBJ1-5
CASSLRQSDQPQHF
TGTGCCAGCAGCTTGAGACAGTCAGATCAGCCCCAGCATTTT
>once|16|TRBV5-1|.|TRBJ1-5
CASSPGTAAGGQPQHF
TGCGCCAGCAGCCCGGGGACGGCCGCGGGAGGCCAGCCCCAGCATTTT
>.|16|TRBV7-9|TRBD2|TRBJ2-5
CASSDWTSGYQETQYF
TGTGCCAGCAGCGATTGGACTAGCGGGTACCAAGAGACCCAGTACTTC
>few|15|TRBV24-1|TRBD1|TRBJ1-2
CATSDPDRGENGYTF
TGTGCCACCAGTGACCCGGACAGGGGCGAGAATGGCTACACCTTC
>.|14|TRBV5-4|.|TRBJ1-1
CASSLGGAITEAFF
TGTGCCAGCAGCTTGGGGGGCGCGATCACTGAAGCTTTCTTT
>.|13|TRBV5-6|TRBD1|TRBJ2-3
CASSVGQGETQYF
TGTGCCAGCAGCGTGGGACAGGGTGAGACGCAGTATTTT
>.|15|TRBV10-2|TRBD1|TRBJ2-1
CASGEWDRGYNEQFF
TGCGCCAGCGGAGAGTGGGACAGGGGTTACAATGAGCAGTTCTTC
>once|16|TRBV10-3|.|TRBJ1-2
CAISELDRKTNYGYTF
TGTGCCATCAGTGAGCTAGACAGGAAGACTAACTATGGCTACACCTTC
>.|14|TRBV28|.|TRBJ1-3
CASSRVIRGNTIYF
TGTGCCAGCAGCCGAGTAATCAGGGGAAACACCATATATTTT
>.|15|TRBV5-6|.|TRBJ2-7
CATKGGRKLSYEQYF
TGTGCCACCAAGGGGGGGCGAAAACTATCCTACGAGCAGTACTTC
>.|16|TRBV7-8|.|TRBJ1-2
CASSLAAGAPPNGYTF
TGTGCCAGCAGCTTAGCTGCAGGGGCCCCGCCCAATGGCTACACCTTC
>.|16|TRBV5-1|TRBD1|TRBJ1-6
CASSPSGTGFNSPLHF
TGCGCCAGCAGTCCATCCGGGACAGGGTTCAATTCACCCCTCCACTTT
>.|13|TRBV5-4|TRBD1|TRBJ1-2
CASSPGQKYGYTF
TGTGCCAGCAGCCCGGGACAGAAATATGGCTACACCTTC
>once|18|TRBV9|TRBD2|TRBJ2-7
CASSAGVGSGRAVREQYF
TGTGCCAGCAGCGCCGGGGTAGGTAGCGGGAGGGCGGTAAGGGAGCAGTACTTC
>.|13|TRBV5-1|.|TRBJ2-5
CATTTMPQETQYF
TGCGCCACCACAACGATGCCGCAAGAGACCCAGTACTTC